The T cell receptor (beta chain) described here comes from a study of blood T cell repertoires in COVID-19. Looking at the study overall: Acute and convalescent COVID-19 samples came from the United States, Italy and Spain.

In the study's own analysis: Reference gene primer amplification in the assay estimated nucleated cell counts. Method: immunoSEQ multiplex PCR; TCRdb's copy keeps in-frame clones and lacks some. The V and J calls and the clone size are those of that table, but D and trimming were determined from the DNA. The sample holds fewer than 350,000 clones, around 85% seen once. Two negative PCRs, clearance, or symptom resolution were required of recovered Cohort 3 donors. Germline loops: CDR1 SGHAT, CDR2 FQNNGV. CDR3 size: 15 residues. J was trimmed by 3 bases and V by 5 bases; bases with no gene match: 9. Specimen: PBMCs or T cells enriched from blood (not recorded which). The origin of this receptor is a woman in her forties who had recovered from COVID-19. The rearrangement uses TRBV11-2 and TRBJ2-7, with 8 bases matching TRBD2. Written as DNA, the CDR3 is TGTGCCAGCAGCGCACCCGGGACTAGTCTCTACGAGCAGTACTTC. This encodes CASSAPGTSLYEQYF.